This section outlines one T cell receptor beta chain sequence together with its context. Among Cohort 3 donors, those recovered had two negative PCRs, clearance, or symptom resolution. The record originates from a study of blood T cell repertoires in COVID-19. Per the authors' pipeline: Researchers report that nucleated cell counts were estimated from reference gene primer amplification. The table came from immunoSEQ multiplex PCR; TCRdb's copy has only in-frame clones and leaves some out. Clone size and the V and J calls come from that table; the DNA yielded D and trimming. The data show 450,000 to 600,000 clones, around 90% seen once. CDR1 and CDR2 from the germline V gene are MDHEN and SYDVKM. Trimming took off 2 bases at V and 6 bases at J, with 16 bases between the two ends. The CDR3 runs to 15 residues.

The sample was PBMCs or T cells enriched from blood (not recorded which). V usage is TRBV28 and J usage is TRBJ1-1, with D perhaps TRBD1 (5 bases). The receptor was isolated from a woman younger than 35 who had recovered from COVID-19. The chain's CDR3 is CASSLRSGSGAEAFF. The DNA of the CDR3 is TGTGCCAGCAGTTTACGATCAGGGTCTGGTGCTGAAGCTTTCTTT.